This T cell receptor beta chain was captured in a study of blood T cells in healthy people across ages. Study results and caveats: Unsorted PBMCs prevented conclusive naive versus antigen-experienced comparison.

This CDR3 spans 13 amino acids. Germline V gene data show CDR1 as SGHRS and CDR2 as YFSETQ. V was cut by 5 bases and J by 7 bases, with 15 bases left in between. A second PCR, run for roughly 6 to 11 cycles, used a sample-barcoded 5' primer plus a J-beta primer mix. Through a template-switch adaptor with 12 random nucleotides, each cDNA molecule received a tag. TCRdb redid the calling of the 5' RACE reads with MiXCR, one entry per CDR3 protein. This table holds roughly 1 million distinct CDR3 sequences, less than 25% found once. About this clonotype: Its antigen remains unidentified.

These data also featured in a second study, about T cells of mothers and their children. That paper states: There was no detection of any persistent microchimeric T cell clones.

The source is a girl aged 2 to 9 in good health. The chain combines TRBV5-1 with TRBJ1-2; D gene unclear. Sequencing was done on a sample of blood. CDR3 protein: CASRYGSPGGYTF. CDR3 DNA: TGCGCCAGCAGATATGGATCTCCGGGTGGCTACACCTTC.